This T cell receptor beta chain was obtained from a study of glioma-infiltrating T cells. Overall study results and limits: Non-neoplastic patients had below-expected tissue-blood divergence, while all gliomas exceeded expectation. Tissue and blood shared very few CDR3 sequences.

Using RNA template, CDR3s of TCR alpha and beta were amplified with iRepertoire arm-PCR. For one-step reverse transcription and amplification, roughly 95-450 ng of tissue mRNA or PBMC total RNA was used. TCRdb reprocessed the multiplex PCR reads with MiXCR, giving one entry per CDR3 protein. The profile covers approximately 110,000 distinct CDR3 sequences, with under 30% appearing a single time and 30% to 35% taken by the ten largest. This clonotype has a count of ten or more. As yet, its antigen is unknown. V dropped 1 base and J dropped 2 bases, with 9 bases sitting between them. This CDR3 contains 14 residues. Germline V lookup: CDR1 DFQATT, CDR2 SNEGSKA (reference sequence).

The chain carries TRBV20-1 and TRBJ2-1, with D possibly being TRBD2 (5 bases). The sequence came from a human donor with low-grade glioma or glioblastoma, undergoing nonglioma brain surgery, or in good health (not recorded which). Sequenced input: glioma tissue, nonneoplastic brain tissue, or PBMCs (not recorded which). CDR3 in DNA: TGCAGTGCTAGAGTTGGCGGGCCCTACAATGAGCAGTTCTTC. This encodes CSARVGGPYNEQFF.